These T cell receptor beta chains were read from a single sample in a study of T-cell memory formation after mild COVID-19. A single record per CDR3 protein comes from TCRdb applying MiXCR to the 5' RACE reads. The repertoire holds about 450,000 distinct CDR3 sequences, with about 25% as singletons. Sequenced sample: PBMCs or a T cell subset sorted from them (not recorded which). The receptors come from an adult woman who had mild COVID-19 (a few samples of this study predate the infection). Cell type and time point are not known. CDR3s leave out the opening cysteine and the closing phenylalanine or tryptophan. Fields, in order: V gene, CDR3 length, clone size, D gene, CDR3 protein. The D gene is left open where the match is weak. Not all rows give a size; the values are once, few, many and, for expanded clones, a class.

>TRBV7-9|12|few|NA
ASSLGEWGQPQH
>TRBV20-1|15|once|TRBD1
SARDFTGAGGNQPQH
>TRBV12-3/TRBV12-4|17|few|NA
ASSLLPRGEVGMGTEAF
>TRBV5-4|12|NA|NA
ASSRKEGMETQY
>TRBV4-1|15|NA|TRBD1
ASSQGGAGTGSTEAF
>TRBV10-3|11|few|NA
AISEGGADTQY
>TRBV12-3/TRBV12-4|12|few|NA
ASTPDRNAYEQY
>TRBV12-3/TRBV12-4|14|NA|NA
ASNGKGGEKGYIQY
>TRBV14|11|NA|NA
ASSQMLADTQY
>TRBV5-6|13|few|TRBD2
ASTDWRLAGGEQY
>TRBV7-8|13|NA|NA
ASSFETGPNSPLH
>TRBV7-3|14|NA|TRBD1
ASSLEGARGNSPLH
>TRBV12-3/TRBV12-4|12|NA|NA
ASSLASGRFIQY
>TRBV29-1|8|NA|NA
SVYDDGYT
>TRBV6-1|14|NA|NA
ASSDGPQPLNTEAF
>TRBV7-2|12|few|NA
ASSLPGTQATQY
>TRBV12-3/TRBV12-4|11|NA|NA
ASMPGSNQPQH
>TRBV11-2|19|NA|TRBD1
ASSIPGQPSDRYVDKNIQY
>TRBV12-3/TRBV12-4|11|many|NA
ASSLDPPNEQF
>TRBV6-5|14|NA|NA
ASSTGLGVGNQPQH
>TRBV19|13|NA|NA
ASSIYRGQTYGYT
>TRBV12-3/TRBV12-4|13|NA|TRBD1
ASSFVGEGAGEQY
>TRBV5-4|14|NA|NA
ASSAYSGPTYNEQF
>TRBV12-3/TRBV12-4|15|NA|TRBD1
ASSLGYGQGGTDTQY
>TRBV18|11|NA|NA
ASSPDRRNEQF
>TRBV7-8|13|NA|NA
ASSPKRLAMETQY
>TRBV5-1|11|few|NA
ASSWTFEETQY
>TRBV6-5|15|NA|TRBD1
ASSYSGTGIPPETQY
>TRBV6-2/TRBV6-3|11|NA|NA
ASSYLGGQPQH
>TRBV20-1|10|few|NA
SARSLIYGYT
>TRBV7-6|18|few|TRBD2
ASSLFRVLAGKISYNEQF
>TRBV6-6|13|NA|TRBD2
ASSYGGRANYEQY
>TRBV27|13|NA|NA
ASSLSGEFQETQY
>TRBV7-8|13|few|TRBD1
ASSSDRGRNTEAF
>TRBV18|14|NA|TRBD1
ASSPQPGTGNEKLF
>TRBV18|12|NA|NA
ASSLYSEGETQY
>TRBV12-3/TRBV12-4|13|NA|TRBD1
ASKTGGADTGELF
>TRBV4-2|12|NA|NA
ASSQGRGGETQY
>TRBV6-5|11|NA|NA
ASSYESNYGYT
>TRBV15|12|few|NA
ATSADEQSETQY
>TRBV11-3|13|NA|NA
ASSSSIRYTGELF
>TRBV20-1|12|NA|TRBD2
SARSLAGRSEQF
>TRBV24-1|14|NA|TRBD2
ATSDRGERNTGELF